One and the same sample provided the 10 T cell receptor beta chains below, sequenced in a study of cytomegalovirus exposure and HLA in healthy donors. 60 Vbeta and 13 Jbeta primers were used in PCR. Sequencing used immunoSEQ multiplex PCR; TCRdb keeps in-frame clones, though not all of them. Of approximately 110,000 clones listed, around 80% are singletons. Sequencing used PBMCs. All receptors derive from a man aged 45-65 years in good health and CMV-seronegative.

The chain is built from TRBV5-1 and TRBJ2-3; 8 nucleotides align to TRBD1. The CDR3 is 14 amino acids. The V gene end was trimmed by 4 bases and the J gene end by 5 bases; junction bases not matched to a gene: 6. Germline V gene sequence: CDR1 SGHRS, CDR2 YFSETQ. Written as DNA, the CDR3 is TGCGCCAGCAGCCCGGACAGGGTGGAAGATACGCAGTATTTT. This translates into CASSPDRVEDTQYF.

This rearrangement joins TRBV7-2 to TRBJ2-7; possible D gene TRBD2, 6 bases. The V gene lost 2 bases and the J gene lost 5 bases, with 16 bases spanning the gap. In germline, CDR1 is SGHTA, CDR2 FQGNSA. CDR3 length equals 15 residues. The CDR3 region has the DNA TGTGCCAGCAGCTTAAGGCGGGGTAATACCGACGAGCAGTACTTC. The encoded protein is CASSLRRGNTDEQYF.

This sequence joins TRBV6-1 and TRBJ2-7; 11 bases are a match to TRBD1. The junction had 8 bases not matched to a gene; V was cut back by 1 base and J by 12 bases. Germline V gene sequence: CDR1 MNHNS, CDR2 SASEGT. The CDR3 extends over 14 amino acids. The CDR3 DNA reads TGTGCCAGCAGTGAAGGGACAGGGGGCATCGCGAGGTACTTC. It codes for CASSEGTGGIARYF.

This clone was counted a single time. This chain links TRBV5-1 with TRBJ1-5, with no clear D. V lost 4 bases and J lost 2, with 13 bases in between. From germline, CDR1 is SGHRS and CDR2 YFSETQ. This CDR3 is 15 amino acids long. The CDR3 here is CASSAAQRGNQPQHF. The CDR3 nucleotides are TGCGCCAGCAGCGCCGCTCAGAGGGGCAATCAGCCCCAGCATTTT.

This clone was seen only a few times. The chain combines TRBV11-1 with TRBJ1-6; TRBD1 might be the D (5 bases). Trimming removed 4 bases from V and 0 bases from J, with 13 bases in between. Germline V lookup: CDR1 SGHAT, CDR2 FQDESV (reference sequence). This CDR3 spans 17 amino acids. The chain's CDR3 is CASSSTVIVSYNSPLHF. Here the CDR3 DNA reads TGTGCCAGCAGCTCGACAGTGATAGTCTCCTATAATTCACCCCTCCACTTT. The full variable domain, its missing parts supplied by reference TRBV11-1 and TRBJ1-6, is EAEVAQSPRYKITEKSQAVAFWCDPISGHATLYWYRQILGQGPELLVQFQDESVVDDSQLPKDRFSAERLKGVDSTLKIQPAELGDSAMYLCASSSTVIVSYNSPLHFGNGTRLTVT.

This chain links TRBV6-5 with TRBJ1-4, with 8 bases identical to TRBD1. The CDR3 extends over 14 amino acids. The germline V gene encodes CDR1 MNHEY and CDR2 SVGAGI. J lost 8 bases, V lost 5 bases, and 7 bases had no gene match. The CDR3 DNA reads TGTGCCAGCAGTCGACAGGGGAAGGAAGAAAAACTGTTTTTT. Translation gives CASSRQGKEEKLFF.

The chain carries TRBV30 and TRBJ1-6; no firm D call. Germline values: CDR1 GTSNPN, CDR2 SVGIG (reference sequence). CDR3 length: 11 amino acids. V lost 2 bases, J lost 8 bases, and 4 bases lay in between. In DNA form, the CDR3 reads TGTGCCTGGAGTCGGGATTCACCCCTCCACTTT. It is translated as CAWSRDSPLHF.

The CDR3 nucleotides read TGTGCCAGCAGCCGACCGGGGGTGGGAGAGGGCACAGATACGCAGTATTTT. Amino acid sequence: CASSRPGVGEGTDTQYF. This rearrangement joins TRBV28 to TRBJ2-3, with D perhaps matching TRBD2 (6 bases). Germline CDR1 MDHEN, CDR2 SYDVKM. This CDR3 region has 17 residues. Trimming cost V 6 bases and J 1 base, with 20 bases left between them.

CDR3 sequence reads: CASSQEPPTGNGYTF. DNA of the CDR3: TGCGCCAGCAGCCAAGAGCCGCCGACAGGGAATGGCTACACCTTC. J is TRBJ1-2 and V is TRBV4-3; 7 bases map to TRBD1. J was trimmed by 6 bases and V by 0 bases; bases with no gene match: 7. The CDR3 totals 15 residues. Germline V gene sequence: CDR1 LGHNA, CDR2 YSLEER.

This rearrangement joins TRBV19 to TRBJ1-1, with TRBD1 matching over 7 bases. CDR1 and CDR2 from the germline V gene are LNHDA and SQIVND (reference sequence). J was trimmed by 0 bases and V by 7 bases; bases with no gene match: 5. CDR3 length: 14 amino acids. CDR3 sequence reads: CASTTDRMNTEAFF. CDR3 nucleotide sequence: TGTGCCAGTACCACGGACAGGATGAACACTGAAGCTTTCTTT.